Listed here are 23 T cell receptor beta chains from one sample, sequenced in a study of T cells after yellow fever vaccination. TCRdb recomputed calls from the 5' RACE reads with MiXCR, one row per CDR3 protein. The sample lists 500,000 to 650,000 distinct CDR3 sequences; approximately 13% were seen once. This material consisted of PBMCs, taken on the day of the yellow fever booster vaccination. All receptors come from a young man who received the YFV17D yellow fever vaccine.

This clonotype was seen only a few times. The J gene is TRBJ1-1, the V gene TRBV6-5; TRBD1 is a possible D gene (6 bases). Germline CDR1 and CDR2: MNHEY and SVGAGI. V shed 0 bases and J shed 11 bases, with 16 bases lying between them. The CDR3 extends over 14 amino acids. As DNA, the CDR3 is TGTGCCAGCAGTTACTCGACGGAACCTCAGGGGGCTTTCTTT. Protein: CASSYSTEPQGAFF.

This chain joins TRBV4-1 and TRBJ2-1, with 8 positions matching TRBD2. Per the germline V gene, CDR1 is MGHRA and CDR2 is YSYEKL. V was pared by 1 base and J by 7 bases, with 24 bases of the junction left unmatched. The CDR3 contains 21 residues. The CDR3: CASSQAPILAEVRVIRNEQFF. The DNA of the CDR3 is TGCGCCAGCAGCCAAGCGCCGATACTAGCGGAGGTGAGGGTTATAAGGAATGAGCAGTTCTTC.

The sample holds a few counts of this clonotype. This chain links TRBV20-1 with TRBJ1-5; 7 positions agree with TRBD1. Germline V gives CDR1 DFQATT, CDR2 SNEGSKA (reference sequence). There are 16 residues in the CDR3. Losses at the gene ends were 2 bases for V and 0 bases for J; bases not matched to a gene: 7. DNA of the CDR3: TGCAGTGCTAGACCCACGACAGGGCTTAGCAATCAGCCCCAGCATTTT. It encodes CSARPTTGLSNQPQHF.

The chain links TRBV5-4 to TRBJ2-4; 13 bases match TRBD2. The V gene end was trimmed by 4 bases and the J gene end by 9 bases; junction bases not matched to a gene: 7. The CDR3 length is 15 residues. Germline V gives CDR1 SGHNT, CDR2 YYREEE (reference sequence). CDR3 region: CASSGLAGEDGIQYF. CDR3 nucleotide sequence: TGTGCCAGCAGCGGACTAGCGGGAGAAGATGGCATTCAGTACTTC.

In its sample, this clonotype was seen a few times. The chain is built from TRBV18 and TRBJ2-5; D call uncertain. This CDR3 is 13 amino acids long. The V end lost 3 bases, the J end lost 5 bases, and 10 bases lay between the germline ends. Germline V gene sequence: CDR1 KGHSH, CDR2 LQKENI. CDR3: CASSPLLRETQYF. CDR3 nucleotides: TGTGCCAGCTCACCTTTACTTCGGGAGACCCAGTACTTC.

The chain has TRBV5-1 and TRBJ2-2, with a weak D call TRBD1 (6 bases). The CDR3 extends over 16 amino acids. Trimming shortened V by 5 bases and J by 1 base, and 15 bases separated the two germline ends. The V gene's germline CDR1 is SGHRS and CDR2 YFSETQ. CDR3 in DNA: TGCGCCAGCAGTACAGGGAGATGGGGGAACACCGGGGAGCTGTTTTTT. As protein: CASSTGRWGNTGELFF.

The genes are TRBV30 and TRBJ2-3; D is ambiguous. V lost 0 bases and J 5 bases, leaving 6 bases between the germline ends. Germline-derived CDR1 and CDR2 are GTSNPN and SVGIG (reference sequence). The CDR3 sequence is 12 residues long. The CDR3 nucleotides read TGTGCCTGGAGTGTAATCCTAGATACGCAGTATTTT. Its protein product is CAWSVILDTQYF.

The chain is built from TRBV29-1 and TRBJ2-3; D might be TRBD1 or TRBD2, each matching 5 bases. The CDR3 loop spans 15 amino acids. CDR1 is SQVTM, CDR2 ANQGSEA, per germline. Trimming pared 6 bases from V and 0 bases from J, leaving 16 bases between. The CDR3 loop is CSVSARGTSTDTQYF. CDR3 nucleotide sequence: TGCAGCGTCTCGGCGAGGGGCACTAGCACAGATACGCAGTATTTT.

This clonotype was seen a few times. V is TRBV7-2 and J is TRBJ2-3; no reliable D call. The CDR3 has 15 amino acids. Per the germline V gene, CDR1 is SGHTA and CDR2 is FQGNSA. Trimming shortened V by 3 bases and J by 0 bases, and 10 bases separated the two germline ends. This CDR3 is CASSFGFTSTDTQYF. The CDR3 DNA sequence: TGTGCCAGCAGCTTCGGGTTCACTAGCACAGATACGCAGTATTTT.

Ten or more counts support this clonotype. The V and J genes are TRBV5-1 and TRBJ2-1; 10 nucleotides align to TRBD2. There are 15 residues in the CDR3. Per the germline V gene, CDR1 is SGHRS and CDR2 is YFSETQ. Losses at the gene ends were 9 bases for V and 3 bases for J; bases not matched to a gene: 9. The CDR3 DNA sequence: TGCGCCACCACCCCTAGCGGGGGATACTACAATGAGCAGTTCTTC. Translation gives CATTPSGGYYNEQFF.

The table lists this clonotype with a few counts. This rearrangement joins TRBV5-1 to TRBJ2-7; D might be TRBD1 (5 bases). In germline, CDR1 is SGHRS, CDR2 YFSETQ. The CDR3 contains 15 residues. V was shortened by 0 bases and J by 3 bases, with 13 bases between the two germline ends. As DNA, the CDR3 is TGCGCCAGCAGCTTGGAGGGCCAAGGGGTCTACGAGCAGTACTTC. Its protein is CASSLEGQGVYEQYF.

This clonotype has only a few counts. The V gene is TRBV7-9, the J gene TRBJ2-2; 10 bases agree with TRBD2. Germline assignment: CDR1 SEHNR and CDR2 FQNEAQ (reference sequence). The CDR3 consists of 17 residues. Trimming removed 4 bases from V and 3 bases from J; junction bases left unmatched: 8. As DNA, the CDR3 is TGTGCCAGCAGCTCATCTAGCGGGAGTCGAGACACCGGGGAGCTGTTTTTT. Its translation: CASSSSSGSRDTGELFF.

This clonotype was detected a few times. This chain uses TRBV9 with TRBJ1-1; 9 nucleotides agree with TRBD1. Germline CDR1 reads SGDLS; CDR2 reads YYNGEE. J was trimmed by 4 bases and V by 4 bases; bases with no gene match: 11. The CDR3 contains 16 residues. CDR3 sequence reads: CASSTGTGRVRTEAFF. The CDR3 DNA reads TGTGCCAGCAGCACAGGGACAGGGAGGGTTCGCACTGAAGCTTTCTTT. The variable domain in full, completed from reference TRBV9 and TRBJ1-1, reads DSGVTQTPKHLITATGQRVTLRCSPRSGDLSVYWYQQSLDQGLQFLIQYYNGEERAKGNILERFSAQQFPDLHSELNLSSLELGDSALYFCASSTGTGRVRTEAFFGQGTRLTVV.

The chain uses TRBV7-3 and TRBJ2-3, with 7 nucleotides matching TRBD2. The CDR3 is 14 amino acids. CDR1 and CDR2 from the germline V gene are SGHTA and FQGTGA. V lost 5 bases to trimming and J lost 4 bases; unmatched junction nucleotides: 6. The DNA of the CDR3 is TGTGCCAGCAGCCCGCCGGGACTATCAGATACGCAGTATTTT. It codes for CASSPPGLSDTQYF. Variable domain in full (rest from reference TRBV7-3 and TRBJ2-3): GAGVSQTPSNKVTEKGKYVELRCDPISGHTALYWYRQSLGQGPEFLIYFQGTGAADDSGLPNDRFFAVRPEGSVSTLKIQRTERGDSAVYLCASSPPGLSDTQYFGPGTRLTVL.

V is TRBV27 and J is TRBJ2-7; the D gene is possibly TRBD2 (6 bases). The CDR3 sequence is 15 residues long. V lost 2 bases and J lost 3, with 14 bases in between. Germline CDR1 is MNHEY and CDR2 is SMNVEV (reference sequence). The CDR3 DNA is TGTGCCAGCAGTTTAATGGGAGGTCGGGGCTACGAGCAGTACTTC. Translating gives CASSLMGGRGYEQYF.

V usage is TRBV20-1 and J usage is TRBJ1-4, with D perhaps TRBD1 (5 bases). CDR3 length: 13 amino acids. Germline V gives CDR1 DFQATT, CDR2 SNEGSKA (reference sequence). Trimming shortened V by 2 bases and J by 8 bases, and 12 bases separated the two germline ends. CDR3 residues: CSARWGVREKLFF. The CDR3 DNA reads TGCAGTGCTAGATGGGGGGTCCGAGAAAAACTGTTTTTT.

This clonotype was observed a handful of times. V and J are TRBV5-1 and TRBJ2-5; 7 bases match TRBD2. This CDR3 comprises 14 residues. Germline-derived CDR1 and CDR2 are SGHRS and YFSETQ. V trimming: 0 bases; J trimming: 5 bases; junction bases outside the gene matches: 4. CDR3 DNA: TGCGCCAGCAGCTTGGTGGCGGGAGTTGAGACCCAGTACTTC. This codes for CASSLVAGVETQYF. The full variable domain, rest sourced from reference TRBV5-1 and TRBJ2-5, is KAGVTQTPRYLIKTRGQQVTLSCSPISGHRSVSWYQQTPGQGLQFLFEYFSETQRNKGNFPGRFSGRQFSNSRSEMNVSTLELGDSALYLCASSLVAGVETQYFGPGTRLLVL.

This clonotype was seen many times. This sequence joins TRBV7-6 and TRBJ2-7, with a possible D match to TRBD1 (6 bases). Germline CDR1 is SGHVS and CDR2 is FNYEAQ. Between the trimmed V and J ends, which lost 5 bases and 2 bases, there was a span of 13 bases. This CDR3 region has 14 residues. Written as DNA, the CDR3 is TGTGCCAGCAGCGCAGATGGGGGCCCCTACGAGCAGTACTTC. Protein product: CASSADGGPYEQYF.

V and J are TRBV15 and TRBJ2-1, with D possibly matching TRBD2 (5 bases). The CDR3 runs 15 residues. CDR1 is LNHNV, CDR2 YYDKDF, per germline (reference sequence). Trimming pared 2 bases from V and 0 bases from J, leaving 8 bases between. The CDR3 DNA is TGTGCCACCAGCAGAACGGGGAGCTCCTACAATGAGCAGTTCTTC. Translating gives CATSRTGSSYNEQFF.

J is TRBJ2-1 and V is TRBV12-3 or TRBV12-4, with no clear D. Trimming took off 7 bases at V and 7 bases at J, with 11 bases between the two ends. CDR3 length: 12 amino acids. In DNA form, the CDR3 reads TGTGCCAGCACTTATGGGGTGAATGAGCAGTTCTTC. Encoded protein: CASTYGVNEQFF.

In its sample, this clonotype was seen a few times. The chain carries TRBV29-1 and TRBJ2-7; 7 bases are shared with TRBD2. After removal of 6 bases from V and 0 bases from J, the junction contained 8 bases not matched to a gene. Germline CDR1 is SQVTM and CDR2 is ANQGSEA. The length of the CDR3 is 14 residues. CDR3 sequence: CSVRLGGSSYEQYF. The CDR3 DNA sequence: TGCAGCGTGCGCCTCGGGGGGAGCTCCTACGAGCAGTACTTC.

This clonotype was observed a single time. This CDR3 fails to terminate in the conserved phenylalanine or tryptophan, so it likely reflects a read error. The chain recombines TRBV20-1 with TRBJ2-1, with a possible D match to TRBD2 (5 bases). Germline CDR1 DFQATT, CDR2 SNEGSKA (reference sequence). V shed 1 base and J shed 1 base, with 17 bases lying between them. This CDR3 is built from 17 residues. The DNA for the CDR3 is TGCAGTGCTAGAGGCTCTAGCTACCGACGGTCCTACAATGAGCAGTTCATC. Encoded protein: CSARGSSYRRSYNEQFI.

The table lists this clonotype with a few counts. The V and J genes are TRBV5-1 and TRBJ2-5, with 7 positions matching TRBD2. After removal of 1 base from V and 3 bases from J, the junction contained 9 bases not matched to a gene. The CDR3 runs to 16 residues. Germline V lookup: CDR1 SGHRS, CDR2 YFSETQ. The CDR3 reads CASSLLSGVREETQYF. CDR3 DNA sequence: TGCGCCAGCAGCTTGTTAAGCGGGGTGAGGGAAGAGACCCAGTACTTC.